Listed below are T cell receptor beta chains from one sample, sequenced in a study of blood T cell repertoires in COVID-19. Libraries were prepared by immunoSEQ multiplex PCR; TCRdb keeps only in-frame clonotypes and omits some of them. The table shows some 100,000 clones, with roughly 90% occurring only once. The source material was peripheral blood. The receptors here all came from a man aged 55 to 70 with acute or convalescent COVID-19. Each CDR3 is given with its conserved first and last residue. Fields, in order: J gene, D gene, V gene, clone size, CDR3 protein, CDR3 DNA. A D gene is named only where the DNA matches it firmly. Only part of the rows carry a size: once, few, many, or a class if the clone is expanded.

j_call: TRBJ1-5; d_call: NA; v_call: TRBV19; clone_size: NA; cdr3_aa: CASSISGNQPQHF; cdr3_nt: TGTGCCAGTAGTATTTCGGGGAATCAGCCCCAGCATTTT
j_call: TRBJ1-5; d_call: NA; v_call: TRBV19; clone_size: NA; cdr3_aa: CASSIVAVPGEPQHF; cdr3_nt: TGTGCCAGTAGTATAGTGGCAGTCCCTGGAGAGCCCCAGCATTTT
j_call: TRBJ1-1; d_call: NA; v_call: TRBV7-2; clone_size: NA; cdr3_aa: CASSTRGADTEAFF; cdr3_nt: TGTGCCAGCAGCACTCGGGGGGCTGACACTGAAGCTTTCTTT
j_call: TRBJ2-7; d_call: TRBD2; v_call: TRBV3-1/TRBV3-2; clone_size: NA; cdr3_aa: CASSQDLGTSGREYF; cdr3_nt: TGTGCCAGCAGCCAAGATCTCGGGACTAGCGGGAGGGAGTACTTC
j_call: TRBJ1-5; d_call: NA; v_call: TRBV18; clone_size: once; cdr3_aa: CASSLNRAGEVQHF; cdr3_nt: TGTGCCAGCTCACTTAACAGGGCGGGGGAGGTCCAGCATTTT
j_call: TRBJ1-6; d_call: NA; v_call: TRBV27; clone_size: NA; cdr3_aa: CASSFAGGGAGGSPLHF; cdr3_nt: TGTGCCAGCAGTTTCGCCGGTGGGGGCGCGGGAGGTTCACCCCTCCACTTT
j_call: TRBJ1-4; d_call: NA; v_call: TRBV11-2; clone_size: NA; cdr3_aa: CASSGRREKLFF; cdr3_nt: TGTGCCAGCAGCGGGAGGCGGGAAAAACTGTTTTTT
j_call: TRBJ1-3; d_call: NA; v_call: TRBV30; clone_size: NA; cdr3_aa: CAWSDRAGNTIYF; cdr3_nt: TGTGCCTGGAGTGACAGGGCTGGAAACACCATATATTTT
j_call: TRBJ2-7; d_call: NA; v_call: TRBV5-8; clone_size: NA; cdr3_aa: CASSYSGVLSYEQYF; cdr3_nt: TGTGCCAGCAGCTACTCAGGGGTCCTCTCCTACGAGCAGTACTTC
j_call: TRBJ2-2; d_call: NA; v_call: TRBV19; clone_size: NA; cdr3_aa: CASSFGHKANTGELFF; cdr3_nt: TGTGCCAGTAGTTTCGGACATAAAGCGAACACCGGGGAGCTGTTTTTT
j_call: TRBJ1-6; d_call: NA; v_call: TRBV5-1; clone_size: NA; cdr3_aa: CASSLGREGGSPLHF; cdr3_nt: TGCGCCAGCAGCTTGGGCCGGGAGGGAGGCTCACCCCTCCACTTT
j_call: TRBJ2-1; d_call: TRBD2; v_call: TRBV19; clone_size: NA; cdr3_aa: CASSMRGARSSGRSYNEQFF; cdr3_nt: TGTGCCAGTAGTATGAGGGGGGCCCGCTCGAGCGGGAGATCCTACAATGAGCAGTTCTTC
j_call: TRBJ2-1; d_call: NA; v_call: TRBV24-1; clone_size: NA; cdr3_aa: CATSDLAGAYNEQFF; cdr3_nt: TGTGCCACCAGTGATTTGGCAGGGGCCTACAATGAGCAGTTCTTC
j_call: TRBJ1-1; d_call: NA; v_call: TRBV20-1; clone_size: NA; cdr3_aa: CSARTETEAFF; cdr3_nt: TGCAGTGCTAGGACAGAGACTGAAGCTTTCTTT
j_call: TRBJ1-1; d_call: NA; v_call: TRBV7-8; clone_size: NA; cdr3_aa: CASSLGAGNTEAFF; cdr3_nt: TGTGCCAGCTCCTTGGGTGCAGGGAACACTGAAGCTTTCTTT
j_call: TRBJ2-3; d_call: NA; v_call: TRBV18; clone_size: NA; cdr3_aa: CASSSPGVPDTQYF; cdr3_nt: TGTGCCAGCTCATCCCCGGGAGTCCCAGATACGCAGTATTTT
j_call: TRBJ2-2; d_call: NA; v_call: TRBV9; clone_size: NA; cdr3_aa: CASSVVRTGELFF; cdr3_nt: TGTGCCAGCAGCGTTGTCAGAACCGGGGAGCTGTTTTTT
j_call: TRBJ1-2; d_call: NA; v_call: TRBV3-1/TRBV3-2; clone_size: NA; cdr3_aa: CASSQSGTGNHGYTF; cdr3_nt: TGTGCCAGCAGCCAATCCGGGACTGGAAACCATGGCTACACCTTC
j_call: TRBJ2-1; d_call: NA; v_call: TRBV20-1; clone_size: once; cdr3_aa: CSASPSGVNEQFF; cdr3_nt: TGCAGTGCTAGTCCTTCAGGGGTCAATGAGCAGTTCTTC
j_call: TRBJ1-1; d_call: NA; v_call: TRBV5-1; clone_size: few; cdr3_aa: CASRPEQGGRTEAFF; cdr3_nt: TGCGCCAGCAGACCCGAACAGGGAGGGAGGACTGAAGCTTTCTTT
j_call: TRBJ2-1; d_call: NA; v_call: TRBV9; clone_size: NA; cdr3_aa: CASSVALASNEQFF; cdr3_nt: TGTGCCAGCAGCGTAGCTTTGGCAAGTAATGAGCAGTTCTTC
j_call: TRBJ2-3; d_call: TRBD1; v_call: TRBV6-6; clone_size: NA; cdr3_aa: CASNTRADRYTDTQYF; cdr3_nt: TGTGCCAGCAATACCCGAGCGGACAGGTACACAGATACGCAGTATTTT
j_call: TRBJ1-1; d_call: TRBD1; v_call: TRBV5-1; clone_size: NA; cdr3_aa: CASSVTGANTEAFF; cdr3_nt: TGCGCCAGCAGCGTGACAGGGGCGAACACTGAAGCTTTCTTT
j_call: TRBJ1-1; d_call: NA; v_call: TRBV6-5; clone_size: NA; cdr3_aa: CASRVPGLNTEAFF; cdr3_nt: TGTGCCAGCAGGGTCCCCGGTCTGAACACTGAAGCTTTCTTT
j_call: TRBJ1-4; d_call: NA; v_call: TRBV3-1/TRBV3-2; clone_size: NA; cdr3_aa: CASSLRDIGDEKLFF; cdr3_nt: TGTGCCAGCAGCCTCCGGGACATAGGTGATGAAAAACTGTTTTTT
j_call: TRBJ2-1; d_call: NA; v_call: TRBV14; clone_size: NA; cdr3_aa: CASSQAVNPLYNEQFF; cdr3_nt: TGTGCCAGCAGCCAAGCTGTAAACCCCCTATACAATGAGCAGTTCTTC
j_call: TRBJ1-6; d_call: TRBD1; v_call: TRBV18; clone_size: NA; cdr3_aa: CASSLGQGDSNSPLHF; cdr3_nt: TGTGCCAGCTCACTCGGACAGGGGGATTCAAATTCACCCCTCCACTTT
j_call: TRBJ2-5; d_call: NA; v_call: TRBV3-1/TRBV3-2; clone_size: NA; cdr3_aa: CASSSVGAVETQYF; cdr3_nt: TGTGCCAGCAGCTCGGTGGGGGCCGTGGAGACCCAGTACTTC
j_call: TRBJ2-1; d_call: TRBD2; v_call: TRBV2; clone_size: NA; cdr3_aa: CASSEVFSGAGEQFF; cdr3_nt: TGTGCCAGCAGTGAAGTGTTTAGCGGGGCCGGTGAGCAGTTCTTC
j_call: TRBJ1-2; d_call: NA; v_call: TRBV15; clone_size: NA; cdr3_aa: CATSRDRQAGLNYGYTF; cdr3_nt: TGTGCCACCAGCAGAGATAGGCAGGCCGGACTAAACTATGGCTACACCTTC
j_call: TRBJ1-5; d_call: TRBD1; v_call: TRBV27; clone_size: NA; cdr3_aa: CASSPGTGHQPQHF; cdr3_nt: TGTGCCAGCAGTCCTGGGACAGGGCATCAGCCCCAGCATTTT
j_call: TRBJ2-1; d_call: TRBD2; v_call: TRBV5-1; clone_size: NA; cdr3_aa: CASRKTSGEALNEQFF; cdr3_nt: TGCGCCAGCAGGAAGACTAGCGGGGAGGCTTTAAATGAGCAGTTCTTC
j_call: TRBJ1-4; d_call: TRBD1; v_call: TRBV18; clone_size: NA; cdr3_aa: CASSLAGTGRSDNEKLFF; cdr3_nt: TGTGCCAGCTCACTCGCCGGGACAGGGAGATCCGATAATGAAAAACTGTTTTTT
j_call: TRBJ1-5; d_call: NA; v_call: TRBV18; clone_size: NA; cdr3_aa: CASSPNLLTDSNQPQHF; cdr3_nt: TGTGCCAGCTCACCCAATTTATTGACAGATAGCAATCAGCCCCAGCATTTT
j_call: TRBJ1-2; d_call: NA; v_call: TRBV6-5; clone_size: NA; cdr3_aa: CASTHRPGNGGYTF; cdr3_nt: TGTGCCAGCACCCACCGACCCGGCAACGGGGGCTACACCTTC
j_call: TRBJ1-1; d_call: NA; v_call: TRBV5-1; clone_size: NA; cdr3_aa: CASSLGRQDTEAFF; cdr3_nt: TGCGCCAGCAGCTTGGGGCGGCAAGACACTGAAGCTTTCTTT
j_call: TRBJ1-3; d_call: NA; v_call: TRBV9; clone_size: NA; cdr3_aa: CASSAGGAGNTIYF; cdr3_nt: TGTGCCAGCAGCGCGGGAGGGGCTGGAAACACCATATATTTT
j_call: TRBJ1-5; d_call: TRBD1; v_call: TRBV27; clone_size: NA; cdr3_aa: CASSPQGAKGQPQHF; cdr3_nt: TGTGCCAGCAGTCCCCAGGGGGCCAAGGGTCAGCCCCAGCATTTT
j_call: TRBJ2-4; d_call: NA; v_call: TRBV18; clone_size: NA; cdr3_aa: CASSPYQGGAKNIQYF; cdr3_nt: TGTGCCAGCTCACCATACCAGGGGGGAGCCAAAAACATTCAGTACTTC
j_call: TRBJ2-3; d_call: NA; v_call: TRBV19; clone_size: NA; cdr3_aa: CASSIDSYTQYF; cdr3_nt: TGTGCCAGTAGTATCGACTCATATACGCAGTATTTT
j_call: TRBJ1-5; d_call: NA; v_call: TRBV10-1; clone_size: NA; cdr3_aa: CASRGGQNSNQPQHF; cdr3_nt: TGCGCCAGCAGGGGGGGGCAGAATAGCAATCAGCCCCAGCATTTT
j_call: TRBJ2-3; d_call: NA; v_call: TRBV10-3; clone_size: NA; cdr3_aa: CAISYRLAVSTDTQYF; cdr3_nt: TGTGCCATCAGTTACCGCCTGGCGGTTAGCACAGATACGCAGTATTTT
j_call: TRBJ2-2; d_call: TRBD1; v_call: TRBV28; clone_size: NA; cdr3_aa: CASSMTGANTGELFF; cdr3_nt: TGTGCCAGCAGTATGACAGGGGCTAACACCGGGGAGCTGTTTTTT
j_call: TRBJ1-1; d_call: NA; v_call: TRBV3-1/TRBV3-2; clone_size: NA; cdr3_aa: CASSQPFTRGDTEAFF; cdr3_nt: TGTGCCAGCAGCCAACCTTTTACGCGGGGGGACACTGAAGCTTTCTTT
j_call: TRBJ2-1; d_call: NA; v_call: TRBV11-2; clone_size: NA; cdr3_aa: CASSLMGGTSSYNEQFF; cdr3_nt: TGTGCCAGCAGCTTAATGGGAGGGACAAGCTCCTACAATGAGCAGTTCTTC
j_call: TRBJ2-2; d_call: NA; v_call: TRBV5-6; clone_size: NA; cdr3_aa: CASSLNGRELFF; cdr3_nt: TGTGCCAGCAGCTTGAACGGGAGGGAGCTGTTTTTT
j_call: TRBJ2-1; d_call: TRBD2; v_call: TRBV5-4; clone_size: NA; cdr3_aa: CASSPAAAWTSGRWDEQFF; cdr3_nt: TGTGCCAGCAGCCCCGCGGCGGCCTGGACTAGCGGGAGATGGGATGAGCAGTTCTTC
j_call: TRBJ1-1; d_call: TRBD1; v_call: TRBV2; clone_size: NA; cdr3_aa: CASSENGQGVTEAFF; cdr3_nt: TGTGCCAGCAGTGAAAACGGACAGGGGGTCACTGAAGCTTTCTTT
j_call: TRBJ2-3; d_call: NA; v_call: TRBV3-1/TRBV3-2; clone_size: NA; cdr3_aa: CASSLGRTDTQYF; cdr3_nt: TGTGCCAGCAGCCTAGGGAGAACAGATACGCAGTATTTT
j_call: TRBJ1-5; d_call: NA; v_call: TRBV15; clone_size: NA; cdr3_aa: CATSRGTTGRAQPQHF; cdr3_nt: TGTGCCACCAGCAGAGGGACGACAGGTAGGGCTCAGCCCCAGCATTTT
j_call: TRBJ2-1; d_call: NA; v_call: TRBV5-4; clone_size: NA; cdr3_aa: CASSDKQGGVGYNEQFF; cdr3_nt: TGTGCCAGCAGCGATAAACAAGGGGGAGTCGGCTACAATGAGCAGTTCTTC